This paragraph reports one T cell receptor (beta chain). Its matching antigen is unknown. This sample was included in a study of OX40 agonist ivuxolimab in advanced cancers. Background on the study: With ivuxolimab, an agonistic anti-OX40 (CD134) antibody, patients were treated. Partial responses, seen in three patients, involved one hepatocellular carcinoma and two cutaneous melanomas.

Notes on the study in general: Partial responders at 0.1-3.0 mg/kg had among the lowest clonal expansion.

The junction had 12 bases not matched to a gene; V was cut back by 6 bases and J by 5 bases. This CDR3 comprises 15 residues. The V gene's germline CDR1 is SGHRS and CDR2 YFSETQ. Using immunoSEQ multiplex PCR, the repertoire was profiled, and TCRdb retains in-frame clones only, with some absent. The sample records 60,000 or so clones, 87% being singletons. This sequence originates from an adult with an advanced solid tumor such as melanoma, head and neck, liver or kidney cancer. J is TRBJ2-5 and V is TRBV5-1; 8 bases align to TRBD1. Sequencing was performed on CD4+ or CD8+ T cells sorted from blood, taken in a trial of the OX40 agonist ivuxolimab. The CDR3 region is CASKVQGAFAETQYF. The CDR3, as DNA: TGCGCCAGCAAGGTTCAGGGGGCATTTGCGGAGACCCAGTACTTC. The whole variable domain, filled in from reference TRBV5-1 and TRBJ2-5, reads KAGVTQTPRYLIKTRGQQVTLSCSPISGHRSVSWYQQTPGQGLQFLFEYFSETQRNKGNFPGRFSGRQFSNSRSEMNVSTLELGDSALYLCASKVQGAFAETQYFGPGTRLLVL.